This TCR beta chain is from a study of blood T cell repertoires in COVID-19. Original methodology: Amplifying reference gene primers gave estimates of nucleated cell counts. The protocol was immunoSEQ multiplex PCR, while the TCRdb copy is restricted to in-frame clones and leaves out a portion. V, J and clone size are taken as reported in that table, and D and trimming were inferred from the DNA itself. The sample holds 180,000 or so clones, roughly 76% seen once. Germline CDR1 reads LGHDT; CDR2 reads YNNKEL (reference sequence). The CDR3 spans 15 residues. Trimming removed 4 bases from V and 7 bases from J; junction bases left unmatched: 10.

The sample was peripheral blood. This chain uses TRBV3-1 (or the pseudogene TRBV3-2) with TRBJ2-3; 8 bases are shared with TRBD2. The origin of this receptor is a woman in her 40s with COVID-19, enrolled during active disease. CDR3 in DNA: TGTGCCAGCAGCCCCCCGGGACTAGGGACTAATACGCAGTATTTT. The encoded protein is CASSPPGLGTNTQYF.